The 8 T cell receptor beta chains listed next were all sequenced from one sample in a study of blood T cell repertoires in COVID-19. TCRdb keeps only in-frame clones here, not all; method: immunoSEQ multiplex PCR. The profile shows 150,000 to 200,000 clones, roughly 78% of them singletons. Sequences were obtained from peripheral blood. Source of these receptors: a woman aged 55-69 years with COVID-19, enrolled during active disease.

On this clone: Other nucleotide sequences from this sample produce the same CDR3. The V and J genes are TRBV5-1 and TRBJ2-5; perhaps TRBD2 as D (6 bases). V lost 0 bases and J lost 5, with 14 bases in between. There are 15 residues in the CDR3. Germline CDR1 is SGHRS and CDR2 is YFSETQ. The CDR3 protein is CASSLAGTSKETQYF. The DNA of the CDR3 is TGCGCCAGCAGCTTGGCCGGGACTTCCAAGGAGACCCAGTACTTC. Based on the CDR3 plus reference TRBV5-1 and TRBJ2-5, the full variable domain is KAGVTQTPRYLIKTRGQQVTLSCSPISGHRSVSWYQQTPGQGLQFLFEYFSETQRNKGNFPGRFSGRQFSNSRSEMNVSTLELGDSALYLCASSLAGTSKETQYFGPGTRLLVL.

The V and J genes are TRBV7-8 and TRBJ2-7; 7 positions match TRBD2. Germline CDR1 is SGHVS and CDR2 is FQNEAQ. The CDR3 is made up of 15 amino acids. J lost 3 bases, V lost 4 bases, and 9 bases had no gene match. CDR3 protein: CASSSDRDYNYEQYF. The CDR3 DNA reads TGTGCCAGCAGCTCAGACCGGGACTACAACTACGAGCAGTACTTC.

The J gene is TRBJ2-7, the V gene TRBV19; D might be TRBD2 (5 bases). Germline V gene data show CDR1 as LNHDA and CDR2 as SQIVND (reference sequence). Trimming pared 6 bases from V and 3 bases from J, leaving 12 bases between. The CDR3 runs to 13 residues. CDR3 protein: CASSPGLSYEQYF. DNA of the CDR3: TGTGCCAGTAGCCCCGGACTGAGCTACGAGCAGTACTTC. The variable domain in full, completed from reference TRBV19 and TRBJ2-7, reads DGGITQSPKYLFRKEGQNVTLSCEQNLNHDAMYWYRQDPGQGLRLIYYSQIVNDFQKGDIAEGYSVSREKKESFPLTVTSAQKNPTAFYLCASSPGLSYEQYFGPGTRLTVT.

This clone was recorded only once. This sequence joins TRBV3-1 (or the pseudogene TRBV3-2) and TRBJ1-5; the D is unclear. CDR1 and CDR2 from the germline V gene are LGHDT and YNNKEL (reference sequence). The ends were cut back, 4 bases at V and 3 bases at J, with 4 bases in the middle. This CDR3 has 12 amino acids. The CDR3 spells CASSLHNQPQHF. CDR3 nucleotides: TGTGCCAGCAGCCTTCACAATCAGCCCCAGCATTTT.

The chain recombines TRBV5-1 with TRBJ2-5, with D possibly matching TRBD1 (5 bases). This CDR3 region has 14 residues. Trimming took off 2 bases at V and 5 bases at J, with 13 bases between the two ends. Per the germline V gene, CDR1 is SGHRS and CDR2 is YFSETQ. The CDR3: CASSFMGREETQYF. Here the CDR3 DNA reads TGCGCCAGCAGCTTTATGGGGCGCGAGGAGACCCAGTACTTC.

The rearrangement links TRBV5-1 to TRBJ2-2; D gene unclear. V was pared by 5 bases and J by 7 bases, with 12 bases between. Germline CDR1 and CDR2: SGHRS and YFSETQ. The CDR3 loop spans 13 amino acids. The CDR3 bases are TGCGCCAGCAGTAAGGAGTGGGTCGGGGAGCTGTTTTTT. It specifies CASSKEWVGELFF.

This clone occurred a few times. The CDR3 here is CASSLARYGYTF. For the CDR3, the DNA is TGTGCCAGCAGTTTAGCCAGATATGGCTACACCTTC. The rearrangement links TRBV12-3 or TRBV12-4 to TRBJ1-2; D unclear. The CDR3 is 12 amino acids. Trimming shortened V by 0 bases and J by 5 bases, and 4 bases separated the two germline ends.

The chain recombines TRBV25-1 with TRBJ2-3; 9 nucleotides align to TRBD1. The germline gives CDR1 MGHDK, CDR2 SYGVNS. The V gene end was trimmed by 4 bases and the J gene end by 3 bases; junction bases not matched to a gene: 5. The CDR3 loop spans 15 amino acids. DNA for the CDR3: TGTGCCAGCAGTGGAACAGGGGGCAGGACAGATACGCAGTATTTT. Translation: CASSGTGGRTDTQYF.